This note documents a single T cell receptor beta chain sequence. Its specificity is unknown. The data were taken from a study of beta chain features in type 1 diabetes. Overall study results and limits: TCRB CDR3s were moderately but significantly shorter in Type 1 diabetes patients in all four CD4+ subsets.

Every bit of the isolated RNA underwent reverse transcription, so sequencing read expressed TCRB transcripts. Libraries were prepared by immunoSEQ multiplex PCR; TCRdb keeps only in-frame clonotypes and omits some of them. The sample has fewer than 300,000 clones; roughly 20% are singletons. From germline, CDR1 is PRHDT and CDR2 FYEKMQ (reference sequence). V dropped 5 bases and J dropped 1 base, with 7 bases sitting between them. This CDR3 is built from 13 residues. This sequence joins TRBV13 and TRBJ2-3; no firm D call. The sequence was collected from a woman in her thirties or forties with type 1 diabetes. The sequenced sample consisted of naive CD4+ T cells from blood. The CDR3 region has the DNA TGTGCCAGCAGCGCCTCGGGCACAGATACGCAGTATTTT. This encodes CASSASGTDTQYF.